Shown below are 13 T cell receptor beta chains from a single sample sequenced in a study of regulatory T cells in long-lasting Graves disease. The time point denotes: newly diagnosed GD, antithyroid drugs for less than 3 months. Scientists built the TCR library using RNA that was extracted from PBMCs. Arm-PCR of CDR3 regions with iRepertoire HTBI primers generated TCR beta libraries. TCRdb recomputed calls from the multiplex PCR reads with MiXCR, one row per CDR3 protein. Of roughly 520,000 distinct CDR3 sequences in the sample, more than 10% were seen once. This same sample was also taken into another study, of T cells in Graves' hyperthyroidism and ophthalmopathy.

Sequenced material: peripheral blood mononuclear cells (PBMCs), taken at new diagnosis, from a patient treated with antithyroid drugs. These receptors were taken from a woman in her twenties or thirties with Graves disease.

In this sample, this clonotype turned up many times. This sequence joins TRBV12-5 and TRBJ2-3; 9 nucleotides align to TRBD1. Germline CDR1 is LGHNT and CDR2 is FRNRAP. Trimming removed 8 bases from V and 5 bases from J; junction bases left unmatched: 8. The CDR3 is made up of 14 amino acids. CDR3 DNA: TGTGCTAGTTCACCACAGGGGGCCGTAGATACGCAGTATTTT. This encodes CASSPQGAVDTQYF.

For this clonotype: Given a much more abundant clone one base away, this may be a read error. The rearrangement links TRBV7-9 to TRBJ2-3; tentatively, D is TRBD1 or TRBD2 (5 bases each). This CDR3 contains 16 residues. Germline assignment: CDR1 SEHNR and CDR2 FQNEAQ (reference sequence). The DNA of the CDR3 is TGTGCCAGCAGCCCGGGGCGAACGGAAAGCACAGATACGCGGTATTTT. Its translation is CASSPGRTESTDTRYF.

The count of this clonotype is one. This sequence joins TRBV7-3 and TRBJ2-1; no clear D. The CDR3 length is 15 residues. Trimming removed 5 bases from V and 1 base from J, with 12 bases in between. Germline CDR1 is SGHTA and CDR2 is FQGTGA. DNA for the CDR3: TGTGCCAGCAGCGATACTGGTGCGTCCTACAATGAGCAGTTCTTC. It translates to CASSDTGASYNEQFF.

This clonotype has only a few counts. The CDR3: CASSLTGTGAPLHF. The CDR3 DNA reads as TGCGCCAGCAGCCTCACCGGGACAGGAGCACCCCTCCACTTT. The chain has TRBV4-3 and TRBJ1-6; 8 bases match TRBD1. The V segment lost 4 bases and the J segment 11 bases; nucleotides outside the gene matches: 7. CDR3 size: 14 residues. CDR1 is LGHNA, CDR2 YSLEER, per germline.

This clonotype was observed many times. The chain links TRBV12-3 or TRBV12-4 to TRBJ1-5, with D tentatively TRBD1 (6 bases). The CDR3 spans 16 residues. V lost 6 bases and J 5 bases, leaving 20 bases between the germline ends. CDR3 in DNA: TGTGCCAGCAGCCGCACCGGGACAACTTACGATCAGCCCCAGCATTTT. It encodes CASSRTGTTYDQPQHF.

This clonotype was seen at least ten times. The J gene is TRBJ1-5, the V gene TRBV19, with TRBD1 as a possible D gene (5 bases). The V end was cut by 3 bases, the J end by 0 bases, with 12 bases between. Germline V gives CDR1 LNHDA, CDR2 SQIVND (reference sequence). This CDR3 is built from 16 residues. CDR3 DNA: TGTGCCAGTAGTATGGGGCTTGGGTATAGCAATCAGCCCCAGCATTTT. It is translated as CASSMGLGYSNQPQHF.

This clonotype was counted at least ten times. The gene calls are TRBV28 and TRBJ2-4; D not resolved. This CDR3 contains 14 residues. V was shortened by 5 bases and J by 0 bases, with 8 bases between the two germline ends. Germline V gives CDR1 MDHEN, CDR2 SYDVKM. This CDR3 reads CASSRVLAKNIQYF. In DNA form, the CDR3 reads TGTGCCAGCAGTCGCGTACTAGCCAAAAACATTCAGTACTTC. The full variable domain, completed using reference TRBV28 and TRBJ2-4, is DVKVTQSSRYLVKRTGEKVFLECVQDMDHENMFWYRQDPGLGLRLIYFSYDVKMKEKGDIPEGYSVSREKKERFSLILESASTNQTSMYLCASSRVLAKNIQYFGAGTRLSVL.

This clonotype was seen repeatedly, ten times or more. The J gene is TRBJ2-7, the V gene TRBV4-3; D remains ambiguous. The ends were cut back, 1 base at V and 7 bases at J, with 14 bases in the middle. The CDR3 sequence is 14 residues long. In germline, CDR1 is LGHNA, CDR2 YSLEER. CDR3 DNA sequence: TGCGCCAGCAGCCAAGTTCTTGGAGCCGGGGAGCAGTACTTC. Its protein is CASSQVLGAGEQYF.

This clonotype was picked up a small number of times. The J gene is TRBJ2-2, the V gene TRBV6-1, with D uncertain. CDR1 and CDR2 (germline): MNHNS, SASEGT. With 11 bases removed from V and 5 bases from J, the gap between germline ends came to 18 bases. This CDR3 is 14 amino acids long. The CDR3 nucleotides read TGTGCCGCAAACCCTAGTCCCTGGACCGGGGAGCTGTTTTTT. It yields the protein CAANPSPWTGELFF.

In its sample, this clonotype was seen many times. The rearrangement joins TRBV20-1 to TRBJ1-1; D is possibly TRBD1 (5 bases). Germline V gene sequence: CDR1 DFQATT, CDR2 SNEGSKA (reference sequence). V lost 1 base and J lost 0, with 6 bases in between. The CDR3 is 13 amino acids. The CDR3 coding sequence is TGCAGTGCTAGAGGGGGCCTGAACACTGAAGCTTTCTTT. Amino acid sequence: CSARGGLNTEAFF.

This chain connects TRBV19 to TRBJ2-2; weak D call: TRBD1 (5 bases). CDR3 length equals 13 residues. CDR1 LNHDA and CDR2 SQIVND come from the germline V gene (reference sequence). The ends were cut back, 6 bases at V and 5 bases at J, with 10 bases in the middle. CDR3 bases: TGTGCCAGTAGCTCGACAGTTACCGGGGAGCTGTTTTTT. Protein: CASSSTVTGELFF.

This clonotype was seen only a few times. The chain employs TRBV20-1 and TRBJ2-3; maybe TRBD2 (7 bases). Trimming left V 0 bases short and J 5 bases short, with 24 bases between. The CDR3 is made up of 18 amino acids. In germline, CDR1 is DFQATT, CDR2 SNEGSKA (reference sequence). CDR3 sequence: CSARDKMFRGAVGDTQYF. CDR3 bases: TGCAGTGCTAGAGATAAGATGTTTCGGGGGGCAGTAGGAGATACGCAGTATTTT.

This chain joins TRBV18 and TRBJ2-3, with D unclear. Germline lookup yields CDR1 KGHSH and CDR2 LQKENI. Trimming stripped 5 bases from V and 4 bases from J, with 16 bases between. The CDR3 loop spans 15 amino acids. This CDR3 is CASSVVGGAPDTQYF. DNA for the CDR3: TGTGCCAGCTCAGTGGTTGGCGGAGCTCCAGATACGCAGTATTTT.